The 3 T cell receptor beta chains reported below all come from one sample, sequenced in a study of T cell changes during pregnancy in multiple sclerosis. Measured with immunoSEQ multiplex PCR; TCRdb has only the in-frame clones, and not every one. In the table there are approximately 88,000 clones, just under 95% of which are singletons. Sample: peripheral blood, taken in the third trimester of pregnancy. The source is a female donor with multiple sclerosis, enrolled in a pregnancy study.

A word on this clone: Other DNA sequences in this sample translate to the same CDR3. Here the CDR3 DNA reads TGTGCCAGTAGCCCTGGGGGGAACATTCAGTACTTC. This gives the protein CASSPGGNIQYF. V is TRBV9 and J is TRBJ2-4; the D gene is possibly TRBD2 (6 bases). V lost 8 bases to trimming and J lost 7 bases, with 13 bases between them. This CDR3 contains 12 residues. Germline V gene lookup returns CDR1 SGDLS and CDR2 YYNGEE.

J is TRBJ2-1 and V is TRBV10-3; TRBD2 aligns across 12 bases. CDR3 length: 20 residues. CDR1 is ENHRY and CDR2 is SYGVKD in the germline V gene. The V segment lost 1 base and the J segment 0 bases; nucleotides outside the gene matches: 10. Here the CDR3 DNA reads TGTGCCATCAGTGAGTATAGCTGGGGACTAGCGGGTTTCTCCTACAATGAGCAGTTCTTC. Protein sequence: CAISEYSWGLAGFSYNEQFF.

The gene calls are TRBV5-4 and TRBJ1-2, with TRBD1 matching over 8 bases. Germline assignment: CDR1 SGHNT and CDR2 YYREEE (reference sequence). V dropped 4 bases and J dropped 8; count of bases not matched to a gene: 13. CDR3 length: 15 residues. CDR3 residues: CASSNYDRGAWGYTF. The CDR3 nucleotides read TGTGCCAGCAGCAACTACGACAGGGGAGCTTGGGGCTACACCTTC.